This TCR beta chain was documented in a study of shared clonotypes between healthy human individuals. Looking at the study overall: Each donor's CD4 naive and CD4 memory cells filled three plates apiece, CD8 naive two, and CD8 memory one.

Study outcomes and limitations: A small donor pool kept down the genetic and exposure-history diversity that was represented.

Remarks on this clone: Its target is unknown.

Clones were sequenced by immunoSEQ multiplex PCR, and TCRdb holds only the in-frame ones, with some missing. This sample has around 2,000,000 clones, with around 95% found just once. This CDR3 comprises 18 residues. Sequencing used naive CD4+ T cells sorted from blood. The sample's subset: CD45RA+ positively selected. This TCR was recovered from a man younger than 30 in good health. J is TRBJ2-7 and V is TRBV21-1. TRBV21-1 is a recognized pseudogene. CDR3: CASSKVLSMRGPSYEQYF. In DNA, the CDR3 is TGTGCCAGCAGCAAAGTCTTGTCAATGAGGGGCCCGTCCTACGAGCAGTACTTC.